This T cell receptor beta chain came from a study of immune evolution from preneoplasia to lung adenocarcinoma. Assay used: immunoSEQ multiplex PCR; TCRdb lists only in-frame clones, some missing. The repertoire holds thousands of clones, with approximately 79% as singletons. CDR3 length: 15 amino acids. Germline CDR1 and CDR2: SGDLS and YYNGEE. Trimming left V 3 bases short and J 1 base short, with 13 bases between. This TCR came from a person between 65 and 80 years old with lung adenocarcinoma. The rearrangement joins TRBV9 to TRBJ2-5; D possibly corresponds to TRBD1 (7 bases). Sequencing was carried out using FFPE adjacent normal lung tissue. The chain's CDR3 is CASSGRDSLQETQYF. The CDR3 DNA is TGTGCCAGCAGCGGGAGGGACAGCCTCCAAGAGACCCAGTACTTC.